These 26 T cell receptor beta chains originate from one sample sequenced in a study of blood T cell repertoires in COVID-19. The protocol was immunoSEQ multiplex PCR, while the TCRdb copy is restricted to in-frame clones and leaves out a portion. The data contain tens of thousands of clones, 70% to 90% of them seen just once; the ten biggest clones take up around 12%. Source material: peripheral blood. These receptors all stem from a woman of 80 years or more with active or convalescent COVID-19.

This CDR3 is CSVVSDTDTQYF. The CDR3 DNA sequence: TGCAGCGTTGTCAGCGACACAGATACGCAGTATTTT. The rearrangement joins TRBV29-1 to TRBJ2-3; the D is unclear. The CDR3 contains 12 residues. Germline CDR1 and CDR2: SQVTM and ANQGSEA. Deletions cut 4 bases from V and 2 bases from J, with 7 bases between.

The J gene is TRBJ1-1, the V gene TRBV12-3 or TRBV12-4, with unresolved D. This CDR3 has 13 amino acids. V lost 4 bases and J 1 base, leaving 7 bases between the germline ends. CDR3 sequence reads: CASSYTENTEAFF. The DNA of the CDR3 is TGTGCCAGCAGTTACACAGAGAACACTGAAGCTTTCTTT.

The chain employs TRBV20-1 and TRBJ2-1; TRBD2 matches 8 bases. This CDR3 has 14 amino acids. CDR1 is DFQATT, CDR2 SNEGSKA, per germline (reference sequence). Trimming cost V 3 bases and J 6 bases; bases outside gene matches: 7. The CDR3: CSASLGRAPNEQFF. CDR3 in DNA: TGCAGTGCTAGTCTCGGGAGGGCCCCCAATGAGCAGTTCTTC.

This clone turned up a few times. The chain is built from TRBV6-1 and TRBJ2-7, with TRBD1 as a possible D gene (6 bases). The germline V and J ends were trimmed by 1 base and 6 bases, with 13 bases remaining between them. Germline V gives CDR1 MNHNS, CDR2 SASEGT. The CDR3 is 14 residues long. The CDR3 loop reads CASSEGGYRVEQYF. In nucleotides, the CDR3 is TGTGCCAGCAGTGAAGGCGGATACAGGGTCGAGCAGTACTTC.

The genes are TRBV7-9 and TRBJ1-2, with 10 bases that match TRBD1. This CDR3 has 15 residues. V lost 3 bases to trimming and J lost 7 bases; unmatched junction nucleotides: 8. Germline V lookup: CDR1 SEHNR, CDR2 FQNEAQ (reference sequence). This CDR3 is CASSFPDRGPTGYTF. Written as DNA, the CDR3 is TGTGCCAGCAGCTTCCCCGACAGGGGGCCTACTGGCTACACCTTC. The full variable domain, completed using reference TRBV7-9 and TRBJ1-2, is DTGVSQNPRHKITKRGQNVTFRCDPISEHNRLYWYRQTLGQGPEFLTYFQNEAQLEKSRLLSDRFSAERPKGSFSTLEIQRTEQGDSAMYLCASSFPDRGPTGYTFGSGTRLTVV.

This chain uses TRBV7-8 with TRBJ2-7; the match to TRBD1 covers 12 bases. V shed 4 bases and J 6 bases; nucleotides not matched to a gene: 1. The CDR3 is made up of 13 amino acids. Germline-derived CDR1 and CDR2 are SGHVS and FQNEAQ. This CDR3 reads CASSSGQGAEQYF. The DNA for the CDR3 is TGTGCCAGCAGCTCGGGACAGGGGGCCGAGCAGTACTTC.

The rearrangement uses TRBV6-5 and TRBJ1-1, with TRBD1 matching over 7 bases. There are 14 residues in the CDR3. The germline V gene encodes CDR1 MNHEY and CDR2 SVGAGI. V lost 4 bases and J lost 5; bases outside the gene matches: 7. The CDR3 DNA follows: TGTGCCAGCAGTTCTCCCAAACAGGGGACTGAAGCTTTCTTT. Protein sequence: CASSSPKQGTEAFF.

This clone was seen more than once but under ten times. This rearrangement joins TRBV6-5 to TRBJ2-7; the match to TRBD1 covers 8 bases. Germline V gene data show CDR1 as MNHEY and CDR2 as SVGAGI. Unmatched junction bases numbered 3, after V lost 0 bases and J lost 5 bases. The CDR3 has 14 amino acids. CDR3 coding DNA: TGTGCCAGCAGTTACTCCCAGGGGGCGGACGAGCAGTACTTC. Translation gives CASSYSQGADEQYF.

This clone came up a few times. DNA of the CDR3: TGCAGCGTTGAAGCGGAGGCCGCTAACTATGGCTACACCTTC. Translating gives CSVEAEAANYGYTF. The chain combines TRBV29-1 with TRBJ1-2; D is unclear. The V gene's germline CDR1 is SQVTM and CDR2 ANQGSEA. V lost 1 base to trimming and J lost 0 bases, with 9 bases between them. CDR3 size: 14 residues.

The chain couples TRBV6-6 to TRBJ1-5, with D perhaps TRBD1 (5 bases). CDR3 size: 14 residues. Germline V gene lookup returns CDR1 MNHNY and CDR2 SVGAGI (reference sequence). Trimming left V 6 bases short and J 7 bases short, with 16 bases between. The CDR3, as DNA: TGTGCCAGCAGACCCGGCGGAGGGGTACAGCCCCAGCATTTT. Translating gives CASRPGGGVQPQHF.

The chain has TRBV5-1 and TRBJ2-7, with 8 bases aligning to TRBD2. The CDR3 runs 18 residues. V lost 2 bases, J lost 4 bases, and 17 bases stayed unmatched. Looked up from germline, CDR1 is SGHRS and CDR2 is YFSETQ. The CDR3 sequence is CASSFSAVGSGLAYEQYF. DNA of the CDR3: TGCGCCAGCAGCTTTTCCGCGGTAGGCTCCGGACTAGCTTACGAGCAGTACTTC.

The chain is built from TRBV9 and TRBJ1-3; 8 bases match TRBD1. V lost 4 bases and J lost 0; bases outside the gene matches: 9. CDR3 length equals 17 residues. The V gene's germline CDR1 is SGDLS and CDR2 YYNGEE. The CDR3 region is CASSREDRVLSGNTIYF. CDR3 DNA sequence: TGTGCCAGCAGCAGAGAGGACAGGGTTCTCTCTGGAAACACCATATATTTT.

The chain joins TRBV24-1 to TRBJ1-2; 9 bases line up with TRBD1. Germline V gene data show CDR1 as KGHDR and CDR2 as SFDVKD. The CDR3 extends over 15 amino acids. V gave up 3 bases and J gave up 8 bases; unmatched junction bases: 9. The CDR3: CATSDPAQGAQGYTF. The CDR3 bases are TGTGCCACCAGTGATCCAGCACAGGGGGCGCAGGGCTACACCTTC.

V is TRBV10-2 and J is TRBJ1-1; tentative D call: TRBD1 (5 bases). The CDR3 contains 15 residues. V was cut by 7 bases and J by 0 bases, with 15 bases left in between. Germline V gene data show CDR1 as WSHSY and CDR2 as SAAADI. The CDR3 nucleotides read TGCGCCAGCAAAAAAAACAGGTACCTGAACACTGAAGCTTTCTTT. Residues: CASKKNRYLNTEAFF.

The rearrangement uses TRBV2 and TRBJ1-2; TRBD1 matches at 7 bases. This CDR3 has 12 residues. Germline CDR1 SNHLY, CDR2 FYNNEI. Unmatched junction bases numbered 4, after V lost 6 bases and J lost 6 bases. The CDR3 sequence is CASRTGDHGYTF. CDR3 nucleotides: TGTGCCAGCAGAACAGGGGATCATGGCTACACCTTC.

The chain is built from TRBV5-5 and TRBJ1-1; the D gene is possibly TRBD1 (5 bases). Germline CDR1 SGHKS, CDR2 YYEKEE (reference sequence). Trimming stripped 2 bases from V and 0 bases from J, with 5 bases between. CDR3 size: 13 residues. CDR3 bases: TGTGCCAGCAGCTTCAGGGTGAACACTGAAGCTTTCTTT. It encodes CASSFRVNTEAFF.

The chain joins TRBV12-5 to TRBJ2-3; TRBD2 matches at 8 bases. Germline V gene data show CDR1 as LGHNT and CDR2 as FRNRAP. CDR3 length equals 14 residues. V was clipped by 7 bases and J by 7 bases; unmatched bases: 10. CDR3 DNA sequence: TGTGCTAGTGCCTCATCCGGGGGGGTGAATACGCAGTATTTT. It encodes CASASSGGVNTQYF.

The V call is TRBV4-1, the J call TRBJ2-3, with 8 nucleotides matching TRBD2. The ends lost 6 bases at V and 8 bases at J; junction bases unmatched: 10. Germline V gene data show CDR1 as MGHRA and CDR2 as YSYEKL. CDR3 size: 14 residues. CDR3 DNA: TGCGCCAGCAGGCTAAACGGGAGGGCCGTTACGCAGTATTTT. Its protein is CASRLNGRAVTQYF.

This clone has only a few counts. The chain employs TRBV5-4 and TRBJ2-7; D is possibly TRBD2 (7 bases). V dropped 4 bases and J dropped 0 bases, with 20 bases sitting between them. Germline CDR1 reads SGHNT; CDR2 reads YYREEE (reference sequence). The CDR3 spans 17 residues. Here the CDR3 DNA reads TGTGCCAGCAGCGCGGGGGTAATGGGGACATCCTCCTACGAGCAGTACTTC. Its translation: CASSAGVMGTSSYEQYF.

In its sample, this clone was seen once. The gene calls are TRBV7-2 and TRBJ2-5; 8 nucleotides match TRBD2. V lost 1 base to trimming and J lost 0 bases; unmatched junction nucleotides: 13. The length of the CDR3 is 19 residues. CDR1 is SGHTA, CDR2 FQGNSA, per germline. For the CDR3, the DNA is TGTGCCAGCAGCTTAGACCTCTCCCGGGGGGGCGCGTACCAAGAGACCCAGTACTTC. It is translated as CASSLDLSRGGAYQETQYF. Full variable domain (missing parts from reference TRBV7-2 and TRBJ2-5): GAGVSQSPSNKVTEKGKDVELRCDPISGHTALYWYRQSLGQGLEFLIYFQGNSAPDKSGLPSDRFSAERTGGSVSTLTIQRTQQEDSAVYLCASSLDLSRGGAYQETQYFGPGTRLLVL.

This clone is a singleton in its sample. This chain joins TRBV14 and TRBJ2-3; D is undetermined. Per the germline V gene, CDR1 is SGHDN and CDR2 is FVKESK. This CDR3 is 16 amino acids long. Trimming cost V 6 bases and J 1 base, with 17 bases left between them. CDR3 nucleotides: TGTGCCAGCAGTGAAAAGAGGTCCCCCGGCACAGATACGCAGTATTTT. This sequence encodes CASSEKRSPGTDTQYF. The full variable domain, rest sourced from reference TRBV14 and TRBJ2-3, is EAGVTQFPSHSVIEKGQTVTLRCDPISGHDNLYWYRRVMGKEIKFLLHFVKESKQDESGMPNNRFLAERTGGTYSTLKVQPAELEDSGVYFCASSEKRSPGTDTQYFGPGTRLTVL.

The chain joins TRBV28 to TRBJ2-5, with 9 bases matching TRBD2. V was pared by 4 bases and J by 2 bases, with 8 bases of the junction left unmatched. The CDR3 extends over 16 amino acids. Germline-derived CDR1 and CDR2 are MDHEN and SYDVKM. DNA for the CDR3: TGTGCCAGCAGTTCTTTACTAGCGGGCATACAAGAGACCCAGTACTTC. Protein product: CASSSLLAGIQETQYF.

The sample holds a few counts of this clone. The chain couples TRBV19 to TRBJ1-2; D remains ambiguous. The germline V gene has CDR1 LNHDA and CDR2 SQIVND (reference sequence). V lost 5 bases and J 0 bases, leaving 13 bases between the germline ends. This CDR3 has 15 residues. The CDR3, as DNA: TGTGCCAGTAGTCGGTGGCTGACATCTAACTATGGCTACACCTTC. Translating it yields CASSRWLTSNYGYTF.

The chain is built from TRBV19 and TRBJ1-1, with D perhaps TRBD1 (6 bases). The germline V and J ends were trimmed by 6 bases and 1 base, with 24 bases remaining between them. The CDR3 runs 18 residues. The germline gives CDR1 LNHDA, CDR2 SQIVND (reference sequence). Here the CDR3 DNA reads TGTGCCAGTAGCAGTGGCGGGCAGGGGAGGGGCGGGAACACTGAAGCTTTCTTT. Amino acid sequence: CASSSGGQGRGGNTEAFF.

The chain recombines TRBV28 with TRBJ2-5; D might be TRBD2 (5 bases). Germline V lookup: CDR1 MDHEN, CDR2 SYDVKM. The ends were cut back, 4 bases at V and 7 bases at J, with 13 bases in the middle. This CDR3 spans 13 amino acids. The CDR3 is CASSSDPAGTQYF. The CDR3, as DNA: TGTGCCAGCAGTTCGGACCCGGCGGGGACCCAGTACTTC.

There are a few counts of this clone. The V gene is TRBV19, the J gene TRBJ1-5; unclear D gene. This CDR3 is 13 amino acids long. Germline lookup yields CDR1 LNHDA and CDR2 SQIVND (reference sequence). The germline V and J ends were trimmed by 4 bases and 5 bases, with 9 bases remaining between them. The chain's CDR3 is CASSRTEDQPQHF. CDR3 sequence (DNA): TGTGCCAGTAGTAGGACGGAGGATCAGCCCCAGCATTTT.